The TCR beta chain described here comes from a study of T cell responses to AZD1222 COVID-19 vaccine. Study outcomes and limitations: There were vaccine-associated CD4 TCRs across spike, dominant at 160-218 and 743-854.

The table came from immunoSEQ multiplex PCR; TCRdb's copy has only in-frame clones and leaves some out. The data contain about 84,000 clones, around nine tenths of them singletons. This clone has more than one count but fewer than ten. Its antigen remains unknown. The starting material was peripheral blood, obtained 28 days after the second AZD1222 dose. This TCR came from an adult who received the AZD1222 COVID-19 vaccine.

The CDR3 sequence is CASSIHGQGLYGYTF. In nucleotides, the CDR3 is TGTGCCAGTAGTATCCACGGACAGGGGCTGTATGGCTACACCTTC. V gene TRBV19 combines with J gene TRBJ1-2; 9 nucleotides match TRBD1. There are 15 residues in the CDR3. CDR1 LNHDA and CDR2 SQIVND come from the germline V gene (reference sequence). V lost 3 bases and J lost 5; bases outside the gene matches: 7.